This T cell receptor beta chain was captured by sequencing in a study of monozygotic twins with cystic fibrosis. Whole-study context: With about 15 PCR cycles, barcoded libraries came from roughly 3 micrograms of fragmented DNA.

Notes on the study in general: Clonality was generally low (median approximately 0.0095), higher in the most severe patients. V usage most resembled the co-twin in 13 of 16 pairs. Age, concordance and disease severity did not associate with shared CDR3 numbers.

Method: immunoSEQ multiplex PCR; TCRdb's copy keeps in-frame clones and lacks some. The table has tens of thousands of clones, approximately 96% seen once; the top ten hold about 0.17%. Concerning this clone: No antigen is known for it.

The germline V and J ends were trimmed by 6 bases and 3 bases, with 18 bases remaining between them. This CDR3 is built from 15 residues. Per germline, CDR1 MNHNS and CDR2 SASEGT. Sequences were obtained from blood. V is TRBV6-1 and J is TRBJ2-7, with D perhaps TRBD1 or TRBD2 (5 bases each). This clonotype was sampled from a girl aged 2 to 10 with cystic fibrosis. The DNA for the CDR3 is TGTGCCAGCAGCGAGTTCGAGGGGCCAAACTACGAGCAGTACTTC. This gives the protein CASSEFEGPNYEQYF.